This TCR beta chain comes out of a study of CD8 T cells in ankylosing spondylitis. Study-wide findings and caveats: A TCR beta motif of 8 or 9 highly homologous variants appeared characteristic of ankylosing spondylitis blood.

TCRdb itself ran the 5' RACE reads through MiXCR, one entry per CDR3 protein. The sample lists more than 250,000 distinct CDR3 sequences; roughly 8% were seen once. In regard to this clonotype: Its antigen is unknown.

The receptor was isolated from a male donor with ankylosing spondylitis. The sample comprised blood, either unsorted or a sorted T cell fraction (not recorded which).

The CDR3 reads CAWSLSSGGNNEQFF. CDR3 nucleotides: TGTGCCTGGAGTCTATCTAGCGGGGGAAACAATGAGCAGTTCTTC. This chain links TRBV30 with TRBJ2-1; 10 bases fit TRBD2. Trimming cost V 2 bases and J 5 bases; bases outside gene matches: 6. The CDR3 loop spans 15 amino acids. Germline V gene sequence: CDR1 GTSNPN, CDR2 SVGIG (reference sequence).